The rows below give T cell receptor beta chains drawn from one sample of a study of T cells in Graves' hyperthyroidism and ophthalmopathy. TCRdb re-called the multiplex PCR reads through MiXCR, storing one row per CDR3 protein. The sample lists roughly 740,000 distinct CDR3 sequences, roughly 17% seen once, with 8.4% in the top ten. Sequenced sample: blood. Source of these receptors: a young man with Graves' hyperthyroidism. Both conserved end residues are part of each CDR3. The D gene is left open where the match is weak. Only some rows state a clone size, as once, few, many or a class for expanded clones.

size: few
D: NA
J: TRBJ1-1
V: TRBV4-1
CDR3: CASSQDPMGHMNTEAFF
DNA: TGCGCCAGCAGCCAAGATCCTATGGGCCACATGAACACTGAAGCTTTCTTT

size: many
D: TRBD2
J: TRBJ2-1
V: TRBV2
CDR3: CASSEGTSWIEQFF
DNA: TGTGCCAGCAGTGAAGGGACTAGCTGGATTGAGCAGTTCTTC

size: few
D: TRBD2
J: TRBJ2-3
V: TRBV6-1
CDR3: CASSERPTSAGTDTQYF
DNA: TGTGCCAGCAGTGAACGCCCGACTAGCGCTGGAACAGATACGCAGTATTTT

size: many
D: NA
J: TRBJ2-1
V: TRBV11-2
CDR3: CASSFTRVSTDEQFF
DNA: TGTGCCAGCAGCTTCACTAGGGTTAGCACTGATGAGCAGTTCTTC

size: many
D: NA
J: TRBJ1-5
V: TRBV6-1
CDR3: CASKLGVNQPQHF
DNA: TGTGCCAGCAAATTAGGGGTCAATCAGCCCCAGCATTTT

size: many
D: NA
J: TRBJ1-1
V: TRBV27
CDR3: CASSKTVLNTEAFF
DNA: TGTGCCAGCAGTAAGACAGTGCTGAACACTGAAGCTTTCTTT

size: NA
D: NA
J: TRBJ2-7
V: TRBV6-1
CDR3: CAVGEQYF
DNA: TGTGCCGTGGGCGAGCAGTACTTC

size: few
D: NA
J: TRBJ2-7
V: TRBV6-2/TRBV6-3
CDR3: CASSPSPGLGEQYF
DNA: TGTGCCAGCAGCCCGTCCCCGGGGCTTGGCGAGCAGTACTTC

size: few
D: NA
J: TRBJ2-1
V: TRBV28
CDR3: CASSPHAGDGIYNEQFF
DNA: TGTGCCAGCAGTCCCCATGCAGGGGACGGGATCTACAATGAGCAGTTCTTC

size: few
D: NA
J: TRBJ2-5
V: TRBV20-1
CDR3: CSARWMETQYF
DNA: TGCAGTGCTAGATGGATGGAGACCCAGTACTTC

size: NA
D: NA
J: TRBJ2-2
V: TRBV28
CDR3: CASRPNRVTGELFF
DNA: TGTGCCAGCAGACCCAACAGGGTCACCGGGGAGCTGTTTTTT

size: NA
D: TRBD1
J: TRBJ2-5
V: TRBV20-1
CDR3: CSPGGQKETQYF
DNA: TGCAGCCCTGGGGGACAGAAAGAGACCCAGTACTTC

size: many
D: NA
J: TRBJ2-7
V: TRBV11-1
CDR3: CASRHRSSYEQYF
DNA: TGTGCCAGCCGACACAGGAGCTCCTACGAGCAGTACTTC

size: many
D: NA
J: TRBJ2-7
V: TRBV6-1
CDR3: CASSTEGGRSEQYF
DNA: TGTGCCAGCAGTACTGAGGGGGGTCGAAGCGAGCAGTACTTC

size: many
D: NA
J: TRBJ1-1
V: TRBV19
CDR3: CASTPDRLNTEAFF
DNA: TGTGCCAGTACCCCCGACAGACTTAACACTGAAGCTTTCTTT

size: few
D: NA
J: TRBJ2-3
V: TRBV7-2
CDR3: CASSLAWRVLADTQYF
DNA: TGTGCCAGCAGCTTAGCTTGGCGGGTCTTAGCAGATACGCAGTATTTT

size: NA
D: NA
J: TRBJ1-2
V: TRBV24-1
CDR3: CATSDSAGGLAGYTF
DNA: TGTGCCACCAGTGATTCGGCGGGGGGGCTGGCCGGCTACACCTTC

size: many
D: TRBD1
J: TRBJ2-5
V: TRBV12-3/TRBV12-4
CDR3: CASRRGQGETQYF
DNA: TGTGCCAGCAGGAGGGGGCAGGGAGAGACCCAGTACTTC

size: few
D: TRBD2
J: TRBJ2-7
V: TRBV11-2
CDR3: CASSLDRSLGQGLAGHSYEQYF
DNA: TGTGCCAGCAGCTTAGATCGAAGTCTGGGACAAGGACTAGCGGGACACTCCTACGAGCAGTACTTC

size: NA
D: TRBD1
J: TRBJ2-7
V: TRBV30
CDR3: CAWSVRRTGVGEQYF
DNA: TGTGCCTGGAGTGTACGAAGGACAGGGGTAGGCGAGCAGTACTTC

size: few
D: NA
J: TRBJ2-2
V: TRBV7-9
CDR3: CASSSSWGLRNTGELFF
DNA: TGTGCCAGCAGCTCTTCTTGGGGCCTTCGGAACACCGGGGAGCTGTTTTTT

size: few
D: TRBD2
J: TRBJ2-7
V: TRBV5-1
CDR3: CASSLWTSGRASYEQYF
DNA: TGCGCCAGCAGCCTATGGACTAGCGGGAGGGCCTCGTACGAGCAGTACTTC

size: many
D: TRBD1
J: TRBJ1-2
V: TRBV6-5
CDR3: CASSSYRGGGYTF
DNA: TGTGCCAGCAGTTCTTACAGGGGCGGCGGCTACACCTTC

size: few
D: NA
J: TRBJ1-2
V: TRBV28
CDR3: CASSLGGPANGYTF
DNA: TGTGCCAGCAGTTTGGGGGGTCCCGCAAATGGCTACACCTTC

size: many
D: NA
J: TRBJ2-1
V: TRBV5-6
CDR3: CASSGWTDPSSYNEQFF
DNA: TGTGCCAGCAGCGGTTGGACCGATCCGAGCTCCTACAATGAGCAGTTCTTC

size: few
D: NA
J: TRBJ1-1
V: TRBV9
CDR3: CASSVGYGLNMENTEAFF
DNA: TGTGCCAGCAGCGTAGGATACGGATTGAATATGGAGAACACTGAAGCTTTCTTT

size: many
D: NA
J: TRBJ2-4
V: TRBV27
CDR3: CASKNIKNIQYF
DNA: TGTGCCAGCAAGAACATCAAAAACATTCAGTACTTC

size: many
D: NA
J: TRBJ2-7
V: TRBV18
CDR3: CASSHRDPEDEQYF
DNA: TGTGCCAGCTCACACCGGGACCCCGAGGACGAGCAGTACTTC

size: NA
D: TRBD2
J: TRBJ2-3
V: TRBV7-3
CDR3: CASSSTAGTSGSTDTQYF
DNA: TGTGCCAGCAGCTCGACTGCCGGGACTAGCGGGAGTACAGATACGCAGTATTTT

size: few
D: NA
J: TRBJ1-1
V: TRBV2
CDR3: CASSEVGFPLYTEAFF
DNA: TGTGCCAGCAGTGAAGTGGGGTTCCCCCTATACACTGAAGCTTTCTTT

size: many
D: NA
J: TRBJ2-7
V: TRBV20-1
CDR3: CSAIGFEGRPYEQYF
DNA: TGCAGTGCTATAGGTTTTGAGGGCCGGCCCTACGAGCAGTACTTC

size: many
D: TRBD1
J: TRBJ2-1
V: TRBV6-1
CDR3: CASSPGTGRNEQFF
DNA: TGTGCCAGCAGTCCCGGGACAGGGAGAAATGAGCAGTTCTTC

size: few
D: TRBD2
J: TRBJ2-3
V: TRBV28
CDR3: CASSLKWGEGSTDTQYF
DNA: TGTGCCAGCAGTTTAAAATGGGGGGAGGGTAGCACAGATACGCAGTATTTT

size: many
D: NA
J: TRBJ1-1
V: TRBV28
CDR3: CASSRGRLGNTEAFF
DNA: TGTGCCAGCAGCCGGGGGAGGCTCGGGAACACTGAAGCTTTCTTT

size: few
D: NA
J: TRBJ2-2
V: TRBV20-1
CDR3: CSAFSGRNGELFF
DNA: TGCAGTGCTTTCTCGGGGCGGAACGGGGAGCTGTTTTTT

size: few
D: NA
J: TRBJ1-4
V: TRBV27
CDR3: CASSLGGRDEKLFF
DNA: TGTGCCAGCAGTCTCGGGGGCAGAGACGAAAAACTGTTTTTT

size: many
D: NA
J: TRBJ2-3
V: TRBV11-2
CDR3: CASSTNSGDTQYF
DNA: TGTGCCAGCAGCACAAACTCAGGGGATACGCAGTATTTT

size: few
D: TRBD2
J: TRBJ2-7
V: TRBV3-1
CDR3: CASSQESGNSYEQYF
DNA: TGTGCCAGCAGCCAAGAAAGCGGGAACTCCTACGAGCAGTACTTC

size: many
D: NA
J: TRBJ2-3
V: TRBV7-9
CDR3: CASSWDLTSTDTQYF
DNA: TGTGCCAGCAGCTGGGACTTGACTAGCACAGATACGCAGTATTTT

size: few
D: NA
J: TRBJ2-4
V: TRBV12-5
CDR3: CASGFPGVRNIQYF
DNA: TGTGCTAGTGGTTTCCCGGGAGTGAGGAACATTCAGTACTTC

size: NA
D: TRBD2
J: TRBJ2-3
V: TRBV6-4
CDR3: CATSLAGHSDTQYF
DNA: TGTGCCACATCACTAGCGGGACACTCAGATACGCAGTATTTT

size: NA
D: NA
J: TRBJ2-5
V: TRBV20-1
CDR3: CSARSPGRGGETQYF
DNA: TGCAGTGCTAGATCCCCAGGTCGAGGAGGAGAGACCCAGTACTTC

size: few
D: TRBD2
J: TRBJ2-1
V: TRBV20-1
CDR3: CSARVGVAGANEQFF
DNA: TGCAGTGCTAGAGTAGGTGTAGCGGGAGCTAATGAGCAGTTCTTC

size: NA
D: NA
J: TRBJ2-2
V: TRBV12-3/TRBV12-4
CDR3: CASNYGRTGELFF
DNA: TGTGCCAGCAACTACGGTAGGACCGGGGAGCTGTTTTTT

size: few
D: NA
J: TRBJ1-2
V: TRBV19
CDR3: CASSQGQAANYGYTF
DNA: TGTGCCAGTAGTCAAGGCCAGGCCGCTAACTATGGCTACACCTTC

size: NA
D: NA
J: TRBJ2-5
V: TRBV12-3/TRBV12-4
CDR3: CASSFDGGRETQYF
DNA: TGTGCCAGCAGTTTCGATGGGGGAAGAGAGACCCAGTACTTC

size: NA
D: TRBD1
J: TRBJ2-1
V: TRBV19
CDR3: CARPPQGDEQFF
DNA: TGTGCCAGGCCTCCCCAGGGGGATGAGCAGTTCTTC

size: NA
D: NA
J: TRBJ2-1
V: TRBV7-6
CDR3: CASSFRVYNEQFF
DNA: TGTGCCAGCAGCTTCAGGGTCTACAATGAGCAGTTCTTC

size: few
D: TRBD1
J: TRBJ1-5
V: TRBV10-3
CDR3: CASAGGHNQPQHF
DNA: TGTGCCTCGGCAGGGGGTCACAATCAGCCCCAGCATTTT

size: NA
D: TRBD2
J: TRBJ2-1
V: TRBV14
CDR3: CASSQWLAGINEQFF
DNA: TGTGCCAGCAGCCAATGGCTAGCGGGGATCAATGAGCAGTTCTTC

size: many
D: NA
J: TRBJ2-1
V: TRBV7-2
CDR3: CASSLDRAGNEQFF
DNA: TGTGCCAGCAGCTTAGATCGGGCTGGGAATGAGCAGTTCTTC

size: many
D: TRBD2
J: TRBJ2-1
V: TRBV19
CDR3: CASSIAAGDNEQFF
DNA: TGTGCCAGTAGTATCGCGGCGGGGGACAATGAGCAGTTCTTC

size: many
D: NA
J: TRBJ2-7
V: TRBV28
CDR3: CASSPRAGEGAYEQYF
DNA: TGTGCCAGCAGTCCAAGGGCAGGGGAGGGAGCCTACGAGCAGTACTTC

size: few
D: NA
J: TRBJ1-1
V: TRBV20-1
CDR3: CSASLARGGVSRYTEAFF
DNA: TGCAGTGCTAGCCTCGCTAGGGGAGGGGTTTCAAGGTACACTGAAGCTTTCTTT

size: NA
D: NA
J: TRBJ2-2
V: TRBV5-1
CDR3: CASSFSLGSTGELFF
DNA: TGCGCCAGCAGCTTTTCCTTAGGGTCCACCGGGGAGCTGTTTTTT